This TCR beta chain emerged from a study of T cells in Graves' hyperthyroidism and ophthalmopathy. Study outcomes and limitations: Blood also held most thyroid clonotypes expanded beyond 0.001. Researchers report that a 13 V-J model separated ophthalmopathy from stable hyperthyroidism.

Unmatched junction bases numbered 3, after V lost 5 bases and J lost 0 bases. The CDR3 runs 13 residues. Germline V CDR1 and CDR2: SQVTM, ANQGSEA. RNA transcripts yielded amplified TCR beta CDR3 regions. A set of HTBI primers served as the primers for a first-round RT-PCR of the TCR CDR3. TCRdb itself ran the multiplex PCR reads through MiXCR, one entry per CDR3 protein. The sample yields almost 600,000 distinct CDR3 sequences, approximately 15% seen once. Turning to this clonotype: Its antigen is as yet unknown.

The specimen was blood. This receptor was identified in a woman between 25 and 40 years old with Graves' hyperthyroidism that later progressed to Graves' ophthalmopathy. V usage is TRBV29-1 and J usage is TRBJ2-7, with 8 bases fitting TRBD2. CDR3 coding DNA: TGCAGCGTTATAAGCGGGAGCTCCTACGAGCAGTACTTC. Translated: CSVISGSSYEQYF.